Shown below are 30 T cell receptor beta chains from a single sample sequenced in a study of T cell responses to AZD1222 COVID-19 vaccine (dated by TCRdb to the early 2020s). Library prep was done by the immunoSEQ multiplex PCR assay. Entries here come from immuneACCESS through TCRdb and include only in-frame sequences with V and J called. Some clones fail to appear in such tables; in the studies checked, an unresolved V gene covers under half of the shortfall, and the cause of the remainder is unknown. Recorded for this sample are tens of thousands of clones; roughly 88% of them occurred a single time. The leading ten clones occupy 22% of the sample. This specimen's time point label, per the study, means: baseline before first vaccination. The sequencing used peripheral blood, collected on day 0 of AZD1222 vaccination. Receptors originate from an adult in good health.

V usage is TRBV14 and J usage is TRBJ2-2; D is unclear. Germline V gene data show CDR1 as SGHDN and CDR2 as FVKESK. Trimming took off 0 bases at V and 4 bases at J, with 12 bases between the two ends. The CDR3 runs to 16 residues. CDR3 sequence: CASSQEPGMVTGELFF. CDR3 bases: TGTGCCAGCAGCCAAGAACCGGGTATGGTCACCGGGGAGCTGTTTTTT.

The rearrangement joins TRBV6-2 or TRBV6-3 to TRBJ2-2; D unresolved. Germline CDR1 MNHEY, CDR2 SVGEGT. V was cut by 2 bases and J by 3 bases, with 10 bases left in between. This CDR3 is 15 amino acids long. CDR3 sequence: CASSYRVKDTGELFF. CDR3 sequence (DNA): TGTGCCAGCAGTTACAGGGTTAAGGACACCGGGGAGCTGTTTTTT.

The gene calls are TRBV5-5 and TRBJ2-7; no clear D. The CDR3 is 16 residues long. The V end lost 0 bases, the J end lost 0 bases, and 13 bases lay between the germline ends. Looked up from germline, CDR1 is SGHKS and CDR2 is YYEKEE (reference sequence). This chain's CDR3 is CASSLDLPAFSYEQYF. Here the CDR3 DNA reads TGTGCCAGCAGCTTGGATCTGCCAGCTTTCTCCTACGAGCAGTACTTC.

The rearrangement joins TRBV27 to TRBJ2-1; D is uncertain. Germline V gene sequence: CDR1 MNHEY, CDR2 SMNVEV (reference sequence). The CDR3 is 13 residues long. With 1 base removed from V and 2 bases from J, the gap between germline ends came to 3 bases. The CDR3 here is CASSLYAYNEQFF. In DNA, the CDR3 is TGTGCCAGCAGTTTATATGCCTACAATGAGCAGTTCTTC.

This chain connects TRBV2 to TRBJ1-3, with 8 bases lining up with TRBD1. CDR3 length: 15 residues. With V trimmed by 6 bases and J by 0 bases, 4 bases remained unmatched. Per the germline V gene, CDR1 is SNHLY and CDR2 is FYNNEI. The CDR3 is CASSGDRLSGNTIYF. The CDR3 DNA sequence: TGTGCCAGCAGCGGGGACAGGCTCTCTGGAAACACCATATATTTT.

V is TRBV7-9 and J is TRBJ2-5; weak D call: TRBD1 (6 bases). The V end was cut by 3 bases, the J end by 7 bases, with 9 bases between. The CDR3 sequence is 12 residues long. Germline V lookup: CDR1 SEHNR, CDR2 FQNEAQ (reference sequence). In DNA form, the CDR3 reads TGTGCCAGCAGCTTCTACAGGGCGACCCAGTACTTC. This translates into CASSFYRATQYF.

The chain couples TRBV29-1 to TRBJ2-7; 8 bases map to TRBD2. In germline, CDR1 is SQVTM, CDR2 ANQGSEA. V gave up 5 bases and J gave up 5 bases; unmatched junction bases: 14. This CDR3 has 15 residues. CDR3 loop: CSVLNERGGLDEQYF. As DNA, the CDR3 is TGCAGCGTTCTCAATGAACGGGGGGGCCTCGACGAGCAGTACTTC.

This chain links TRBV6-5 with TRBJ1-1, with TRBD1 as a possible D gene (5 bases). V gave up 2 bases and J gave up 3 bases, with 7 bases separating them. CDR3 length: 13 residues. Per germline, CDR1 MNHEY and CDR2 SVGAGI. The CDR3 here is CASSYGGDTEAFF. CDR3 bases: TGTGCCAGCAGTTACGGGGGAGACACTGAAGCTTTCTTT.

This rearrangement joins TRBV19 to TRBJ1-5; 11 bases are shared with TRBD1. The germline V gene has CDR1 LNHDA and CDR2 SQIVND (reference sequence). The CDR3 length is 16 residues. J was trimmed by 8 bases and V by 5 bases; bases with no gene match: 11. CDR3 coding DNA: TGTGCCAGTAGTCGCTACGGGACAGGGGGATTAGAGCCCCAGCATTTT. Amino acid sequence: CASSRYGTGGLEPQHF.

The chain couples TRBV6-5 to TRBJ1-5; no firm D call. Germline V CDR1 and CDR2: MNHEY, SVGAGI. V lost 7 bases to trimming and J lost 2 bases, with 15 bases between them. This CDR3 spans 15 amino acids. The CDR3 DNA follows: TGTGCCAGCACGGATCGGTGGGTGGGCAATCAGCCCCAGCATTTT. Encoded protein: CASTDRWVGNQPQHF.

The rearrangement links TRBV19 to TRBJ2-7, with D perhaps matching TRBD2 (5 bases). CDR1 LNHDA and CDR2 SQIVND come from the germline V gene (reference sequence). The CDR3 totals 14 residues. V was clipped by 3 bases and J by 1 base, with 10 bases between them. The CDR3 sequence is CASSIYAGSYEQYF. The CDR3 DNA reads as TGTGCCAGTAGTATTTATGCGGGTTCCTACGAGCAGTACTTC.

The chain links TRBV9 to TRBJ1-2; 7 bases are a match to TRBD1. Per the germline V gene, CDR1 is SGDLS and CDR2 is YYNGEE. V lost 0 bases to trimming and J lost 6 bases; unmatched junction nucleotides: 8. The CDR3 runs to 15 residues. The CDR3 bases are TGTGCCAGCAGCGTAGCCGACAGGGAGGGGGATGGCTACACCTTC. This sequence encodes CASSVADREGDGYTF.

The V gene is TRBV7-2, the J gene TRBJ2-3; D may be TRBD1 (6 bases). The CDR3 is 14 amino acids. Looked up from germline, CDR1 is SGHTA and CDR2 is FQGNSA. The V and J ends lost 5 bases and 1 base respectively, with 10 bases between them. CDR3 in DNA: TGTGCCAGCAGCCGCAGGGGCCGCACAGATACGCAGTATTTT. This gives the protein CASSRRGRTDTQYF. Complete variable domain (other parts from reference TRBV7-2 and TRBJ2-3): GAGVSQSPSNKVTEKGKDVELRCDPISGHTALYWYRQSLGQGLEFLIYFQGNSAPDKSGLPSDRFSAERTGGSVSTLTIQRTQQEDSAVYLCASSRRGRTDTQYFGPGTRLTVL.

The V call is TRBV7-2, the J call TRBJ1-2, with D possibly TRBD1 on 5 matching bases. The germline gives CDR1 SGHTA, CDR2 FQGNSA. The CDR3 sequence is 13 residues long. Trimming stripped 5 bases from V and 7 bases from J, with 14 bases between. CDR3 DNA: TGTGCCAGCAGCCCGACGGGGGGACTTGGCTACACCTTC. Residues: CASSPTGGLGYTF.

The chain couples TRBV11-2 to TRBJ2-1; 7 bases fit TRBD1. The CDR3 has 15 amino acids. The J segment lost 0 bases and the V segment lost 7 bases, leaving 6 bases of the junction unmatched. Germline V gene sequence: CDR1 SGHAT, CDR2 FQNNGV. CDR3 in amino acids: CASTTGALSYNEQFF. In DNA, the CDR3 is TGTGCCAGCACCACAGGGGCTCTCTCCTACAATGAGCAGTTCTTC.

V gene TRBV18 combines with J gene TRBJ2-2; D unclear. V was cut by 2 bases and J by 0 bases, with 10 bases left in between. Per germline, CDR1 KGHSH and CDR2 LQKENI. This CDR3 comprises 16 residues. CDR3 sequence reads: CASSPNTQTNTGELFF. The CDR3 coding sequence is TGTGCCAGCTCACCAAACACACAAACGAACACCGGGGAGCTGTTTTTT.

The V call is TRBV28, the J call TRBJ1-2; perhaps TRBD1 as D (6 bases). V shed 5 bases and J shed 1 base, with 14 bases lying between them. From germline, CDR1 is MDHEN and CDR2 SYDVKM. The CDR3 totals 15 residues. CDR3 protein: CASSNTGRGNYGYTF. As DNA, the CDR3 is TGTGCCAGCAGTAACACAGGGCGGGGTAACTATGGCTACACCTTC.

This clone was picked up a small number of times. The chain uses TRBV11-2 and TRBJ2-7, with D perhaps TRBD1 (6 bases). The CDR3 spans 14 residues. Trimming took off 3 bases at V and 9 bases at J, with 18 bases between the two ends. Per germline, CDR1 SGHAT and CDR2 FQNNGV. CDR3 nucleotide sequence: TGTGCCAGCAGCTTCAGTGGCCCACAGGGATCGCAGTACTTC. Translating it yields CASSFSGPQGSQYF.

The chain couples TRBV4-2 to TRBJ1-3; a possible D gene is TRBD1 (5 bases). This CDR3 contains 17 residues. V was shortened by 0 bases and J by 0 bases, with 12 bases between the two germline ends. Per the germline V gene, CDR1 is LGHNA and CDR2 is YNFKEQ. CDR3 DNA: TGTGCCAGCAGCCAAGAAGGGGCAGGCTACTCTGGAAACACCATATATTTT. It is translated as CASSQEGAGYSGNTIYF.

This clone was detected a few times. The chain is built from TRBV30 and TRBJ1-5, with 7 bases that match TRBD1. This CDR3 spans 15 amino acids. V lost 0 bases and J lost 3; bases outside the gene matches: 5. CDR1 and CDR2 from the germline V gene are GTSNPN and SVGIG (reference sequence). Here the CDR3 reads CAWSVPGGNNQPQHF. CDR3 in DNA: TGTGCCTGGAGTGTACCAGGGGGGAACAATCAGCCCCAGCATTTT.

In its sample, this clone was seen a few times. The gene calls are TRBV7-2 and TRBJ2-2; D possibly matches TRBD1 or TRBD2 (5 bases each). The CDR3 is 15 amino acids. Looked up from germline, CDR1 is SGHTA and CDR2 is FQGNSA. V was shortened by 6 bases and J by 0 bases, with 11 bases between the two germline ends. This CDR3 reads CASSRDPANTGELFF. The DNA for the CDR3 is TGTGCCAGCAGTCGGGACCCGGCGAACACCGGGGAGCTGTTTTTT. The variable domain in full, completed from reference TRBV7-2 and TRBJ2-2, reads GAGVSQSPSNKVTEKGKDVELRCDPISGHTALYWYRQSLGQGLEFLIYFQGNSAPDKSGLPSDRFSAERTGGSVSTLTIQRTQQEDSAVYLCASSRDPANTGELFFGEGSRLTVL.

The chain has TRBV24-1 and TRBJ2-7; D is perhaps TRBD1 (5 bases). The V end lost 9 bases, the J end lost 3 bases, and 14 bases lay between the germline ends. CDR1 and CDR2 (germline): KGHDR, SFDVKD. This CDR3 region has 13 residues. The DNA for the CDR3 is TGTGCCACCGTCGACAGAAACAACTACGAGCAGTACTTC. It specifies CATVDRNNYEQYF.

CDR3: CASSYRDSIFYGYTF. CDR3 nucleotide sequence: TGTGCCAGCAGCTACCGGGACAGCATCTTTTATGGCTACACCTTC. The chain couples TRBV5-6 to TRBJ1-2; TRBD1 agrees at 7 bases. In germline, CDR1 is SGHDT, CDR2 YYEEEE. After removal of 3 bases from V and 5 bases from J, the junction contained 10 bases not matched to a gene. The CDR3 length is 15 residues.

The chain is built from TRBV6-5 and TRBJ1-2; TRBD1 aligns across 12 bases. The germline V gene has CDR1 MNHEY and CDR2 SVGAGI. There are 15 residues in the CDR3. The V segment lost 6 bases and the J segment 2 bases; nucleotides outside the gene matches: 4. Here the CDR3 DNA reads TGTGCCAGCAGGGGACAGGGGGCGCAGAACTATGGCTACACCTTC. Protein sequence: CASRGQGAQNYGYTF.

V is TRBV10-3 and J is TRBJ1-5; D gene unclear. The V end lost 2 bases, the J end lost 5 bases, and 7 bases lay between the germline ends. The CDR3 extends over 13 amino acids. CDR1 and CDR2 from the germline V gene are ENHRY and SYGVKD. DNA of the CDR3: TGTGCCATCAGTGAGGTTTCGGATCAGCCCCAGCATTTT. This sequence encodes CAISEVSDQPQHF.

DNA of the CDR3: TGTGCCAGCAGTTGGGGCAGGGCCCAGCCCCAGCATTTT. It codes for CASSWGRAQPQHF. The chain recombines TRBV12-3 or TRBV12-4 with TRBJ1-5, with D perhaps matching TRBD1 (5 bases). This CDR3 contains 13 residues. The V end was cut by 4 bases, the J end by 7 bases, with 11 bases between.

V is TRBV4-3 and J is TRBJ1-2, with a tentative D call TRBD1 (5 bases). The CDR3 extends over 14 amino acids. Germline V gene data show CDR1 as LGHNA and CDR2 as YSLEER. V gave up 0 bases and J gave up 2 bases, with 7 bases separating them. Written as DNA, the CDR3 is TGCGCCAGCAGCCAAGATAAGGGGAACTATGGCTACACCTTC. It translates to CASSQDKGNYGYTF.

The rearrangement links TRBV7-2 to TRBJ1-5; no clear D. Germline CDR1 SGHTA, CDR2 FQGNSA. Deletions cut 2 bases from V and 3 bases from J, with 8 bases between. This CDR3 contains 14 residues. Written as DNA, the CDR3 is TGTGCCAGCAGCTTAAGGGTGATCAATCAGCCCCAGCATTTT. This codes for CASSLRVINQPQHF.

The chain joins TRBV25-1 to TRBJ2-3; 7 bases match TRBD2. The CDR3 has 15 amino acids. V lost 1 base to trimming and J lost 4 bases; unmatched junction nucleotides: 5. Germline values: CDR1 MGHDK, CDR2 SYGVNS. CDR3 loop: CASSEWGGRADTQYF. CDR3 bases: TGTGCCAGCAGTGAATGGGGAGGGAGGGCAGATACGCAGTATTTT.

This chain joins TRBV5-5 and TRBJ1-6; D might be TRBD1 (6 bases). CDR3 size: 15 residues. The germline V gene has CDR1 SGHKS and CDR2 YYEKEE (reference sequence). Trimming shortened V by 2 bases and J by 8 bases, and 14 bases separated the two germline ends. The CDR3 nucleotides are TGTGCCAGCAGCTTTTTCGGGGGCAGTTATTCACCCCTCCACTTT. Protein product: CASSFFGGSYSPLHF. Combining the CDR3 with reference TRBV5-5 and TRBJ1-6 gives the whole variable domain DAGVTQSPTHLIKTRGQQVTLRCSPISGHKSVSWYQQVLGQGPQFIFQYYEKEERGRGNFPDRFSARQFPNYSSELNVNALLLGDSALYLCASSFFGGSYSPLHFGNGTRLTVT.